This paragraph reports one TCR beta chain. Its antigen is still unknown. These data originate in a study of cytomegalovirus exposure and HLA in healthy donors. Study background: Drawn from HLA-typed donors, around 85 million unique TCRs were held in an early data release. Study-wide results and limits: Reported performance of the classifier showed diagnosis of cytomegalovirus status with high specificity and sensitivity. Follow-up analysis later connected one missense variant in DCLRE1C with trimming of TCR beta V- and J-genes.

Both 60 Vbeta primers and 13 Jbeta primers went into the PCR. The data were produced by immunoSEQ multiplex PCR, yet TCRdb's version contains in-frame clones alone and is incomplete. The sample has 80,000 to 100,000 clones; around three quarters are singletons. Source material: PBMCs. This sequence was found in a man aged 25 to 40 in good health and CMV-seronegative.

In nucleotides, the CDR3 is TGTGCCAGCAGCCGTAGACGGACAGGGGCACTAGCGGGAGTAGAGACCCAGTACTTC. Translating it yields CASSRRRTGALAGVETQYF. The rearrangement joins TRBV11-1 to TRBJ2-5; 11 bases match TRBD2. J lost 4 bases, V lost 5 bases, and 18 bases had no gene match. The germline V gene has CDR1 SGHAT and CDR2 FQDESV (reference sequence). The CDR3 runs 19 residues.